What follows are 26 T cell receptor beta chains derived from one specimen sequenced in a study of cytotoxic CD8 clonotypes in ibrutinib-treated CLL. The protocol was immunoSEQ multiplex PCR, while the TCRdb copy is restricted to in-frame clones and leaves out a portion. In the table there are just over 200,000 clones, about 75% of which are singletons. The source material was PBMCs, sampled after 12 months of ibrutinib treatment. Source of these receptors: a human donor with chronic lymphocytic leukemia.

The chain recombines TRBV5-1 with TRBJ2-2; no firm D call. Germline CDR1 reads SGHRS; CDR2 reads YFSETQ. CDR3 length equals 15 residues. The V end was cut by 4 bases, the J end by 0 bases, with 10 bases between. The DNA of the CDR3 is TGCGCCAGCAGCGGCGACGCGGCGAACACCGGGGAGCTGTTTTTT. This encodes CASSGDAANTGELFF.

The J gene is TRBJ1-5, the V gene TRBV10-3, with 9 bases lining up with TRBD1. CDR1 and CDR2 from the germline V gene are ENHRY and SYGVKD. The CDR3 length is 14 residues. Trimming cost V 5 bases and J 2 bases; bases outside gene matches: 1. The CDR3 here is CAISRTGGNQPQHF. The CDR3 region has the DNA TGTGCCATCAGTCGGACAGGGGGCAATCAGCCCCAGCATTTT.

V usage is TRBV2 and J usage is TRBJ2-7, with 8 bases identical to TRBD2. CDR1 and CDR2 from the germline V gene are SNHLY and FYNNEI. CDR3 size: 14 residues. J lost 4 bases, V lost 7 bases, and 9 bases had no gene match. Here the CDR3 DNA reads TGTGCCAGCACCTTGGGGAGCGGGGGTTACGAGCAGTACTTC. Protein: CASTLGSGGYEQYF. The full variable domain, its missing parts supplied by reference TRBV2 and TRBJ2-7, is EPEVTQTPSHQVTQMGQEVILRCVPISNHLYFYWYRQILGQKVEFLVSFYNNEISEKSEIFDDQFSVERPDGSNFTLKIRSTKLEDSAMYFCASTLGSGGYEQYFGPGTRLTVT.

This sequence joins TRBV9 and TRBJ2-1; D might be TRBD2 (6 bases). CDR3 size: 15 residues. V lost 3 bases, J lost 0 bases, and 10 bases lay in between. Germline V gives CDR1 SGDLS, CDR2 YYNGEE. CDR3 amino acids: CASSAGLSSYNEQFF. CDR3 bases: TGTGCCAGCAGCGCGGGACTGAGCTCCTACAATGAGCAGTTCTTC.

The rearrangement uses TRBV18 and TRBJ2-1, with 7 positions matching TRBD1. J gave up 0 bases and V 8 bases, and 10 bases lay outside the gene matches. Germline V CDR1 and CDR2: KGHSH, LQKENI. This CDR3 has 16 amino acids. DNA of the CDR3: TGTGCCAGCACTAAAGGGGGCCCATCCTCCTACAATGAGCAGTTCTTC. Translated, it gives CASTKGGPSSYNEQFF.

This clone appeared a single time. The rearrangement uses TRBV2 and TRBJ1-3; tentatively, D is TRBD1 (5 bases). Germline loops: CDR1 SNHLY, CDR2 FYNNEI. The CDR3 length is 17 residues. Trimming cost V 6 bases and J 0 bases, with 18 bases left between them. CDR3 coding DNA: TGTGCCAGCAGACCCGACGGGACTGATTTCTCTGGAAACACCATATATTTT. Translated: CASRPDGTDFSGNTIYF. Combining the CDR3 with reference TRBV2 and TRBJ1-3 gives the whole variable domain EPEVTQTPSHQVTQMGQEVILRCVPISNHLYFYWYRQILGQKVEFLVSFYNNEISEKSEIFDDQFSVERPDGSNFTLKIRSTKLEDSAMYFCASRPDGTDFSGNTIYFGEGSWLTVV.

The chain couples TRBV27 to TRBJ1-2, with TRBD1 matching 11 bases. Trimming cost V 5 bases and J 6 bases; bases outside gene matches: 8. Germline CDR1 reads MNHEY; CDR2 reads SMNVEV (reference sequence). CDR3 length: 15 amino acids. CDR3: CASSHPGTGGNGYTF. CDR3 nucleotides: TGTGCCAGCAGTCACCCGGGGACAGGGGGAAATGGCTACACCTTC.

The gene calls are TRBV4-3 and TRBJ2-7; D is undetermined. CDR3 length equals 14 residues. Germline CDR1 is LGHNA and CDR2 is YSLEER. The V end lost 1 base, the J end lost 3 bases, and 10 bases lay between the germline ends. The CDR3 DNA reads as TGCGCCAGCAGCCAAGTTGGCAGAATCTACGAGCAGTACTTC. This codes for CASSQVGRIYEQYF.

This clone turned up a few times. This chain joins TRBV30 and TRBJ1-1, with D perhaps matching TRBD1 (5 bases). Germline CDR1 GTSNPN, CDR2 SVGIG (reference sequence). Trimming stripped 3 bases from V and 5 bases from J, with 10 bases between. The CDR3 loop spans 12 amino acids. This chain's CDR3 is CAWSLQGTEAFF. CDR3 coding DNA: TGTGCCTGGAGCCTCCAGGGAACTGAAGCTTTCTTT.

V and J are TRBV7-2 and TRBJ2-3; no definite D call. Germline V gives CDR1 SGHTA, CDR2 FQGNSA. CDR3 length equals 16 residues. Between the trimmed V and J ends, which lost 0 bases and 1 base, there was a span of 11 bases. CDR3 region: CASSLAQASGTDTQYF. CDR3 sequence (DNA): TGTGCCAGCAGCTTAGCGCAGGCCTCTGGCACAGATACGCAGTATTTT.

This clone was counted ten times or more. J is TRBJ2-5 and V is TRBV7-9; 10 positions match TRBD2. Per the germline V gene, CDR1 is SEHNR and CDR2 is FQNEAQ (reference sequence). The junction had 12 bases not matched to a gene; V was cut back by 3 bases and J by 5 bases. The CDR3 extends over 17 amino acids. The CDR3 region is CASSFGTSVTAGETQYF. CDR3 nucleotides: TGTGCCAGCAGCTTCGGGACTAGCGTGACCGCCGGGGAGACCCAGTACTTC. Using reference TRBV7-9 and TRBJ2-5 for the parts outside the CDR3, the full variable domain is DTGVSQNPRHKITKRGQNVTFRCDPISEHNRLYWYRQTLGQGPEFLTYFQNEAQLEKSRLLSDRFSAERPKGSFSTLEIQRTEQGDSAMYLCASSFGTSVTAGETQYFGPGTRLLVL.

The chain recombines TRBV20-1 with TRBJ1-4; D unresolved. CDR1 DFQATT and CDR2 SNEGSKA come from the germline V gene (reference sequence). CDR3 length: 10 residues. Trimming removed 3 bases from V and 10 bases from J, with 6 bases in between. CDR3 region: CSARGAKLFF. The CDR3, as DNA: TGCAGTGCTAGGGGCGCAAAACTGTTTTTT.

Only a few counts were recorded for this clone. CDR3 region: CASSLMWRRLAEQRIPPDTQYF. The CDR3 DNA reads TGTGCCAGCAGCTTAATGTGGAGGCGACTAGCGGAACAGAGGATCCCCCCCGATACGCAGTATTTT. This chain links TRBV7-3 with TRBJ2-3, with TRBD2 matching over 9 bases. Germline-derived CDR1 and CDR2 are SGHTA and FQGTGA. V trimming: 1 base; J trimming: 6 bases; junction bases outside the gene matches: 26. The CDR3 has 22 residues.

This chain uses TRBV5-6 with TRBJ1-2; 7 nucleotides align to TRBD1. The CDR3 has 13 amino acids. Per germline, CDR1 SGHDT and CDR2 YYEEEE. V was pared by 4 bases and J by 2 bases, with 2 bases of the junction left unmatched. CDR3 in DNA: TGTGCCAGCAGCCCGACAGGGAACTATGGCTACACCTTC. Translating it yields CASSPTGNYGYTF.

V and J are TRBV5-1 and TRBJ2-1; D unresolved. Trimming took 4 bases from V and 3 from J, leaving 2 bases between them. There are 11 residues in the CDR3. CDR1 and CDR2 from the germline V gene are SGHRS and YFSETQ. The CDR3 loop is CASSHYNEQFF. The DNA of the CDR3 is TGCGCCAGCAGCCACTACAATGAGCAGTTCTTC.

This chain uses TRBV28 with TRBJ1-1, with D maybe TRBD1 (6 bases). Germline values: CDR1 MDHEN, CDR2 SYDVKM. V lost 7 bases to trimming and J lost 1 base, with 13 bases between them. The CDR3 length is 14 residues. The CDR3 coding sequence is TGTGCCAGCATTCCCGGACAGCAGAACACTGAAGCTTTCTTT. Its protein product is CASIPGQQNTEAFF.

This chain uses TRBV5-1 with TRBJ1-5, with a weak D call TRBD1 (6 bases). Germline CDR1 and CDR2: SGHRS and YFSETQ. The CDR3 spans 13 residues. V lost 1 base and J 7 bases, leaving 9 bases between the germline ends. The CDR3, as DNA: TGCGCCAGCAGCTTGAGTAGGGGGCAGCCCCAGCATTTT. It yields the protein CASSLSRGQPQHF.

This chain links TRBV27 with TRBJ2-3, with TRBD2 matching 12 bases. V was clipped by 5 bases and J by 8 bases; unmatched bases: 11. Per germline, CDR1 MNHEY and CDR2 SMNVEV (reference sequence). The CDR3 is 16 residues long. DNA of the CDR3: TGTGCCAGCAGTACAACTAGCGGGGGGCTTGGGGTTACGCAGTATTTT. This sequence encodes CASSTTSGGLGVTQYF.

In this sample, this clone turned up a few times. The chain uses TRBV5-1 and TRBJ2-3; 10 bases are shared with TRBD2. With V trimmed by 5 bases and J by 5 bases, 20 bases remained unmatched. This CDR3 spans 19 amino acids. The germline CDR1 and CDR2 sequences are SGHRS and YFSETQ. CDR3 protein: CASSPGLTSGHPFGDTQYF. DNA of the CDR3: TGCGCCAGCAGTCCCGGGTTGACTAGCGGGCACCCTTTTGGAGATACGCAGTATTTT.

This clone was counted only a few times. The gene calls are TRBV4-1 and TRBJ1-1; D gene ambiguous. Germline loops: CDR1 MGHRA, CDR2 YSYEKL. The CDR3 contains 16 residues. Trimming pared 0 bases from V and 3 bases from J, leaving 14 bases between. The CDR3 loop reads CASSQDGGQRDTEAFF. For the CDR3, the DNA is TGCGCCAGCAGCCAAGATGGTGGTCAGAGGGACACTGAAGCTTTCTTT.

Notes on this clone: A read error is likely here: a far larger clone is one base away. Other DNA sequences of this sample code for an identical CDR3. J is TRBJ1-2 and V is TRBV5-1, with TRBD1 as a possible D gene (5 bases). This CDR3 is built from 16 residues. Trimming removed 0 bases from V and 4 bases from J, with 16 bases in between. Germline V CDR1 and CDR2: SGHRS, YFSETQ. CDR3 sequence reads: CASSLEGRDLSYGYTF. The CDR3 DNA reads as TGCGCCAGCAGCTTGGAGGGCAGGGACCTTTCCTATGGCTACACCTTC. The variable domain in full, with the rest retrieved from reference TRBV5-1 and TRBJ1-2, is KAGVTQTPRYLIKTRGQQVTLSCSPISGHRSVSWYQQTPGQGLQFLFEYFSETQRNKGNFPGRFSGRQFSNSRSEMNVSTLELGDSALYLCASSLEGRDLSYGYTFGSGTRLTVV.

The chain recombines TRBV18 with TRBJ2-5; no definite D call. The CDR3 has 13 amino acids. The germline CDR1 and CDR2 sequences are KGHSH and LQKENI. Trimming cost V 2 bases and J 5 bases, with 9 bases left between them. The CDR3 loop is CASSPGQEETQYF. CDR3 DNA sequence: TGTGCCAGCTCACCAGGGCAGGAGGAGACCCAGTACTTC.

The chain employs TRBV30 and TRBJ2-2; D ambiguous. CDR1 is GTSNPN and CDR2 is SVGIG in the germline V gene (reference sequence). This CDR3 has 13 amino acids. Deletions cut 0 bases from V and 4 bases from J, with 6 bases between. The CDR3 region has the DNA TGTGCCTGGAGTGTAGATGTCACCGGGGAGCTGTTTTTT. Translation: CAWSVDVTGELFF.

The table lists this clone with a few counts. The chain couples TRBV7-9 to TRBJ2-2; 7 nucleotides agree with TRBD2. Trimming cost V 5 bases and J 0 bases; bases outside gene matches: 3. The CDR3 totals 15 residues. Germline V CDR1 and CDR2: SEHNR, FQNEAQ (reference sequence). In DNA, the CDR3 is TGTGCCAGCAGCGGCGGGAGTGCGAACACCGGGGAGCTGTTTTTT. The encoded protein is CASSGGSANTGELFF.

V and J are TRBV30 and TRBJ2-1; D is perhaps TRBD1 or TRBD2 (6 bases each). V lost 2 bases, J lost 7 bases, and 21 bases lay in between. The CDR3 totals 16 residues. Per germline, CDR1 GTSNPN and CDR2 SVGIG (reference sequence). The CDR3 protein is CAWSPSARGGWNEQFF. CDR3 nucleotides: TGTGCCTGGAGTCCGTCAGCCAGGGGAGGTTGGAATGAGCAGTTCTTC.

The chain uses TRBV19 and TRBJ1-2, with 8 bases matching TRBD1. Per the germline V gene, CDR1 is LNHDA and CDR2 is SQIVND (reference sequence). V was clipped by 3 bases and J by 8 bases; unmatched bases: 8. The CDR3 is 14 amino acids. The CDR3 sequence is CASSIGQGSSGYTF. The CDR3 DNA reads as TGTGCCAGTAGTATCGGACAGGGATCGTCGGGCTACACCTTC.